The 25 T cell receptor beta chains given below trace back to one sample, sequenced in a study of early T cells in non-severe SARS-CoV-2 infection. TCRdb passed the 5' RACE reads through MiXCR, listing each CDR3 protein once. The table includes under 65,000 distinct CDR3 sequences, around 12% detected once. Sequenced: whole blood. The receptors shown here come from an adult who was a healthcare worker with PCR-confirmed SARS-CoV-2 infection or an uninfected control (not recorded which).

The rearrangement uses TRBV2 and TRBJ2-5, with D perhaps TRBD1 or TRBD2 (6 bases each). Germline V CDR1 and CDR2: SNHLY, FYNNEI. The V end was cut by 1 base, the J end by 7 bases, with 13 bases between. The length of the CDR3 is 14 residues. The CDR3 sequence: CASSEGGTQGTQYF. The CDR3 DNA is TGTGCCAGCAGTGAAGGCGGGACACAGGGGACCCAGTACTTC. The entire variable domain, with the rest obtained from reference TRBV2 and TRBJ2-5, is as follows: EPEVTQTPSHQVTQMGQEVILRCVPISNHLYFYWYRQILGQKVEFLVSFYNNEISEKSEIFDDQFSVERPDGSNFTLKIRSTKLEDSAMYFCASSEGGTQGTQYFGPGTRLLVL.

The CDR3, as DNA: TGTGCCAGCAGCCCCCGACTAGCGACCTACAATGAGCAGTTCTTC. Encoded protein: CASSPRLATYNEQFF. The chain couples TRBV14 to TRBJ2-1, with 8 bases identical to TRBD2. The CDR3 has 15 residues. CDR1 and CDR2 from the germline V gene are SGHDN and FVKESK. V shed 4 bases and J 2 bases; nucleotides not matched to a gene: 4.

The chain links TRBV11-2 to TRBJ1-1, with D unclear. The CDR3 is made up of 13 amino acids. In germline, CDR1 is SGHAT, CDR2 FQNNGV. V was pared by 6 bases and J by 1 base, with 9 bases between. CDR3 in amino acids: CASRSTANTEAFF. The CDR3 DNA reads TGTGCCAGCAGGTCGACGGCGAACACTGAAGCTTTCTTT. The full variable domain, completed using reference TRBV11-2 and TRBJ1-1, is EAGVAQSPRYKIIEKRQSVAFWCNPISGHATLYWYQQILGQGPKLLIQFQNNGVVDDSQLPKDRFSAERLKGVDSTLKIQPAKLEDSAVYLCASRSTANTEAFFGQGTRLTVV.

The chain carries TRBV28 and TRBJ2-3; D possibly matches TRBD1 or TRBD2 (5 bases each). The length of the CDR3 is 17 residues. V shed 3 bases and J shed 6 bases, with 22 bases lying between them. Germline V CDR1 and CDR2: MDHEN, SYDVKM. The chain's CDR3 is CASSFRFGASGEDTQYF. The DNA of the CDR3 is TGTGCCAGCAGTTTTAGGTTCGGGGCAAGCGGAGAGGATACGCAGTATTTT. The full variable domain, its missing parts supplied by reference TRBV28 and TRBJ2-3, is DVKVTQSSRYLVKRTGEKVFLECVQDMDHENMFWYRQDPGLGLRLIYFSYDVKMKEKGDIPEGYSVSREKKERFSLILESASTNQTSMYLCASSFRFGASGEDTQYFGPGTRLTVL.

The chain carries TRBV27 and TRBJ2-1; 7 bases fit TRBD2. Germline loops: CDR1 MNHEY, CDR2 SMNVEV (reference sequence). This CDR3 has 15 amino acids. The trim removed 6 bases at V and 7 bases at J, leaving 12 bases unmatched. The CDR3 sequence is CASRRLREEANEQFF. CDR3 nucleotide sequence: TGTGCCAGCAGACGCTTACGGGAGGAGGCGAATGAGCAGTTCTTC.

In its sample, this clonotype was seen many times. V gene TRBV28 combines with J gene TRBJ2-5; D is possibly TRBD1 or TRBD2 (5 bases each). This CDR3 comprises 12 residues. The germline V and J ends were trimmed by 3 bases and 3 bases, with 5 bases remaining between them. Germline V gives CDR1 MDHEN, CDR2 SYDVKM. The CDR3 reads CASSLGEETQYF. CDR3 in DNA: TGTGCCAGCAGTTTGGGGGAAGAGACCCAGTACTTC.

J is TRBJ2-1 and V is TRBV12-3 or TRBV12-4; tentative D call: TRBD2 (6 bases). V lost 5 bases and J 5 bases, leaving 22 bases between the germline ends. The CDR3 consists of 17 residues. The CDR3 loop is CASSPRVGSGRDNEQFF. For the CDR3, the DNA is TGTGCCAGCAGTCCTCGCGTCGGGAGTGGGCGAGACAATGAGCAGTTCTTC.

This chain joins TRBV12-3 or TRBV12-4 and TRBJ2-1, with 13 bases identical to TRBD2. With 6 bases clipped from V and 6 bases from J, the junction kept 5 bases outside the gene matches. The CDR3 covers 15 residues. DNA for the CDR3: TGTGCCAGCAGCCCACGGACTAGCGGGAGCAATGAGCAGTTCTTC. Translating it yields CASSPRTSGSNEQFF.

The chain combines TRBV4-1 with TRBJ2-2; 7 bases are a match to TRBD1. J gave up 6 bases and V 6 bases, and 13 bases lay outside the gene matches. Per the germline V gene, CDR1 is MGHRA and CDR2 is YSYEKL. The CDR3 is 16 residues long. CDR3 region: CASRPQQGSYAGELFF. DNA for the CDR3: TGCGCCAGCAGGCCCCAACAGGGGTCGTACGCCGGGGAGCTGTTTTTT.

In this sample, this clonotype turned up many times. V is TRBV30 and J is TRBJ1-2; D gene ambiguous. CDR3 length equals 15 residues. V dropped 3 bases and J dropped 3 bases, with 17 bases sitting between them. The germline V gene has CDR1 GTSNPN and CDR2 SVGIG (reference sequence). DNA for the CDR3: TGTGCCTGGAGAGGAACACCGCCCGTTTACTATGGCTACACCTTC. Amino acids: CAWRGTPPVYYGYTF.

V and J are TRBV28 and TRBJ2-7, with D perhaps TRBD1 (5 bases). The V and J ends lost 8 bases and 1 base respectively, with 15 bases between them. Germline CDR1 and CDR2: MDHEN and SYDVKM. CDR3 length equals 14 residues. The chain's CDR3 is CASRDSSLSYEQYF. The CDR3 bases are TGTGCCAGCCGAGACAGCTCGCTTTCCTACGAGCAGTACTTC.

The chain links TRBV9 to TRBJ2-7; D remains ambiguous. Germline V lookup: CDR1 SGDLS, CDR2 YYNGEE. Trimming left V 0 bases short and J 3 bases short, with 7 bases between. This CDR3 is built from 13 residues. CDR3 amino acids: CASSVGVDYEQYF. The CDR3 region has the DNA TGTGCCAGCAGCGTAGGGGTTGACTACGAGCAGTACTTC.

This clonotype was observed many times. The chain couples TRBV28 to TRBJ2-4, with unresolved D. The germline V gene encodes CDR1 MDHEN and CDR2 SYDVKM. The CDR3 runs 14 residues. V lost 4 bases and J lost 6, with 13 bases in between. CDR3 residues: CASSSPHVGNIQYF. Written as DNA, the CDR3 is TGTGCCAGCAGTTCCCCCCACGTGGGAAACATTCAGTACTTC.

This clonotype was observed at least ten times. V gene TRBV11-3 combines with J gene TRBJ2-1, with 7 bases that match TRBD2. This CDR3 region has 14 residues. V shed 5 bases and J 4 bases; nucleotides not matched to a gene: 5. CDR1 is SGHNT, CDR2 YENEEA, per germline. Here the CDR3 reads CASSRSAGYNEQFF. CDR3 coding DNA: TGTGCCAGCAGCCGATCAGCGGGGTACAATGAGCAGTTCTTC. Using reference TRBV11-3 and TRBJ2-1 for the parts outside the CDR3, the full variable domain is EAGVVQSPRYKIIEKKQPVAFWCNPISGHNTLYWYLQNLGQGPELLIRYENEEAVDDSQLPKDRFSAERLKGVDSTLKIQPAELGDSAVYLCASSRSAGYNEQFFGPGTRLTVL.

This clonotype was recorded many times. The J gene is TRBJ1-1, the V gene TRBV29-1; D remains ambiguous. Trimming left V 2 bases short and J 11 bases short, with 21 bases between. Germline CDR1 and CDR2: SQVTM and ANQGSEA. The CDR3 is 14 amino acids. CDR3 amino acids: CSVEISGSGSGAFF. The CDR3 DNA is TGCAGCGTTGAAATCTCCGGGTCAGGCAGCGGTGCTTTCTTT. Looking up the rest from reference TRBV29-1 and TRBJ1-1 gives the full variable domain: SAVISQKPSRDICQRGTSLTIQCQVDSQVTMMFWYRQQPGQSLTLIATANQGSEATYESGFVIDKFPISRPNLTFSTLTVSNMSPEDSSIYLCSVEISGSGSGAFFGQGTRLTVV.

This clonotype has a count of ten or more. The chain combines TRBV5-1 with TRBJ1-2; 7 nucleotides align to TRBD1. This CDR3 region has 14 residues. With 0 bases clipped from V and 5 bases from J, the junction kept 4 bases outside the gene matches. In germline, CDR1 is SGHRS, CDR2 YFSETQ. Written as DNA, the CDR3 is TGCGCCAGCAGCTTGGGACAGGGTCGGTATGGCTACACCTTC. Its translation: CASSLGQGRYGYTF.

This clonotype was found many times. This rearrangement joins TRBV12-3 or TRBV12-4 to TRBJ2-4; 7 bases align to TRBD1. This CDR3 comprises 16 residues. Unmatched junction bases numbered 11, after V lost 3 bases and J lost 6 bases. CDR3 residues: CASSFGARTGVNIQYF. CDR3 in DNA: TGTGCCAGCAGTTTTGGGGCACGTACAGGGGTAAACATTCAGTACTTC.

This clonotype occurred many times. The V call is TRBV9, the J call TRBJ1-5; no clear D gene. This CDR3 is 13 amino acids long. Germline assignment: CDR1 SGDLS and CDR2 YYNGEE. V lost 5 bases to trimming and J lost 7 bases, with 13 bases between them. In DNA, the CDR3 is TGTGCCAGCAGTGAGGCAGTAGGGCAGCCCCAGCATTTT. Encoded protein: CASSEAVGQPQHF.

This rearrangement joins TRBV20-1 to TRBJ2-1; 7 bases agree with TRBD2. The CDR3 sequence is 16 residues long. V lost 1 base, J lost 6 bases, and 12 bases stayed unmatched. The germline CDR1 and CDR2 sequences are DFQATT and SNEGSKA (reference sequence). The CDR3 nucleotides read TGCAGTGCTAGAGGATTTCTAGCGGAGACCCCCAATGAGCAGTTCTTC. Protein sequence: CSARGFLAETPNEQFF.

In the case of this clonotype: Mismatch with germline at one junction end may stem from a read error. The V call is TRBV19, the J call TRBJ2-1; D gene unclear. The CDR3 has 14 amino acids. From germline, CDR1 is LNHDA and CDR2 SQIVND (reference sequence). The CDR3 spells CACSKATPYNEQFF. CDR3 sequence (DNA): TGTGCCTGTAGTAAAGCAACCCCCTACAATGAGCAGTTCTTC.

The V and J genes are TRBV12-3 or TRBV12-4 and TRBJ1-5; no firm D call. V gave up 1 base and J gave up 8 bases, with 12 bases separating them. CDR3 length: 14 residues. The CDR3 sequence is CASSLGLSREPQHF. In DNA form, the CDR3 reads TGTGCCAGCAGTTTAGGACTTTCAAGAGAGCCCCAGCATTTT.

This clonotype was recorded a few times. The rearrangement links TRBV6-5 to TRBJ2-5; D remains unclear. The CDR3 spans 14 residues. The germline V gene has CDR1 MNHEY and CDR2 SVGAGI. Trimming cost V 2 bases and J 2 bases, with 9 bases left between them. DNA of the CDR3: TGTGCCAGCAGTTACATGGGAAAGCAAGAGACCCAGTACTTC. Its translation: CASSYMGKQETQYF.

This clonotype was seen a handful of times. The chain employs TRBV6-1 and TRBJ2-7, with D possibly TRBD1 on 5 matching bases. CDR3 length: 14 amino acids. Germline V gene data show CDR1 as MNHNS and CDR2 as SASEGT. V lost 7 bases to trimming and J lost 5 bases, with 18 bases between them. The CDR3 region is CASTPGAHPDEQYF. In DNA form, the CDR3 reads TGTGCCAGCACCCCTGGGGCCCACCCAGACGAGCAGTACTTC.

The rearrangement joins TRBV11-2 to TRBJ2-7; tentatively, D is TRBD1 (5 bases). Trimming cost V 2 bases and J 2 bases, with 13 bases left between them. The CDR3 has 15 amino acids. The germline CDR1 and CDR2 sequences are SGHAT and FQNNGV. The CDR3 nucleotides are TGTGCCAGCAGCTTATATAGGGGCAGCACCTACGAGCAGTACTTC. It translates to CASSLYRGSTYEQYF. Filled out from reference TRBV11-2 and TRBJ2-7, the complete variable domain reads EAGVAQSPRYKIIEKRQSVAFWCNPISGHATLYWYQQILGQGPKLLIQFQNNGVVDDSQLPKDRFSAERLKGVDSTLKIQPAKLEDSAVYLCASSLYRGSTYEQYFGPGTRLTVT.

This clonotype was seen at least ten times. This chain joins TRBV7-9 and TRBJ2-7, with 12 bases fitting TRBD1. V shed 1 base and J 5 bases; nucleotides not matched to a gene: 3. The CDR3 contains 15 residues. CDR1 SEHNR and CDR2 FQNEAQ come from the germline V gene (reference sequence). CDR3 in amino acids: CASSLEGTGGHEQYF. The CDR3 coding sequence is TGTGCCAGCAGCTTAGAGGGGACAGGGGGCCACGAGCAGTACTTC.